This TCR beta chain comes out of a study of blood T cell repertoires in COVID-19. For the study at large: Researchers got acute and convalescent COVID-19 samples from the United States, Italy and Spain. From T cells, B-cell-depleted T cells, or PBMCs came the material, which was cDNA or gDNA.

The germline V gene encodes CDR1 PRHDT and CDR2 FYEKMQ (reference sequence). This CDR3 comprises 17 residues. V trimming: 5 bases; J trimming: 5 bases; junction bases outside the gene matches: 17. In the original processing: Nucleated cell counts were estimated from reference gene primer amplification. The assay was immunoSEQ multiplex PCR, and TCRdb's table has in-frame clones only and misses some. V and J calls and clone size come straight from that table; D and trimming were deduced from the DNA. The sample records roughly 300,000 clones, roughly nine tenths being singletons. Patients at the Seattle site were enrolled during active infection and followed longitudinally.

The sequence was collected from a woman in her 30s with COVID-19, enrolled during active disease. Sequencing was carried out using peripheral blood. V is TRBV13 and J is TRBJ2-5; 7 bases agree with TRBD2. The CDR3 spells CASSPPPGGPSFETQYF. The DNA for the CDR3 is TGTGCCAGCAGCCCCCCCCCGGGGGGTCCTTCGTTTGAGACCCAGTACTTC.